Below are 27 T cell receptor beta chains sequenced from a single sample in a study of blood T cells in healthy people across ages. The authors ran a second PCR of roughly 6 to 12 cycles using a sample-barcoded 5' primer and a J-beta primer mix. TCRdb fed the 5' RACE reads into MiXCR, producing one record per CDR3 protein. Here the sample spans over a million distinct CDR3 sequences, under 45% being singletons. Material: blood. These receptors all stem from a woman between 55 and 75 years old in good health.

The chain employs TRBV19 and TRBJ2-7; D possibly corresponds to TRBD2 (6 bases). The V and J ends lost 6 bases and 0 bases respectively, with 15 bases between them. CDR1 is LNHDA and CDR2 is SQIVND in the germline V gene (reference sequence). The CDR3 sequence is 15 residues long. In nucleotides, the CDR3 is TGTGCCAGTAGCATTTGGAGGGCCGACTCCTACGAGCAGTACTTC. Amino acid sequence: CASSIWRADSYEQYF. The full variable domain, in which reference TRBV19 and TRBJ2-7 provide the parts outside the CDR3, is DGGITQSPKYLFRKEGQNVTLSCEQNLNHDAMYWYRQDPGQGLRLIYYSQIVNDFQKGDIAEGYSVSREKKESFPLTVTSAQKNPTAFYLCASSIWRADSYEQYFGPGTRLTVT.

This clonotype has more than one count but fewer than ten. The V call is TRBV11-2, the J call TRBJ2-7; 7 positions match TRBD1. The CDR3 is made up of 15 amino acids. Germline V gives CDR1 SGHAT, CDR2 FQNNGV. Trimming cost V 3 bases and J 0 bases; bases outside gene matches: 5. CDR3 nucleotides: TGTGCCAGCAGCTTCAGGACAGGAGTCTCCTACGAGCAGTACTTC. The encoded protein is CASSFRTGVSYEQYF.

DNA for the CDR3: TGTGCCAGCAGCCAGGGGAGAAATGAGCAGTTCTTC. Protein sequence: CASSQGRNEQFF. J is TRBJ2-1 and V is TRBV25-1; weak D call: TRBD1 (6 bases). This CDR3 is built from 12 residues. V was clipped by 6 bases and J by 7 bases, with 10 bases between them. Germline assignment: CDR1 MGHDK and CDR2 SYGVNS.

The rearrangement uses TRBV30 and TRBJ2-4, with 11 bases aligning to TRBD2. This CDR3 comprises 15 residues. Germline V gives CDR1 GTSNPN, CDR2 SVGIG (reference sequence). V gave up 1 base and J gave up 13 bases; unmatched junction bases: 12. The CDR3 is CAWSDLAGGLVEQYF. In DNA form, the CDR3 reads TGTGCCTGGAGTGATTTAGCGGGAGGGTTAGTGGAGCAGTACTTC.

A note on this clonotype: This clone may be a read error of a much larger clone one base away. This rearrangement joins TRBV20-1 to TRBJ2-7; D perhaps matches TRBD1 (5 bases). Germline-derived CDR1 and CDR2 are DFQATT and SNEGSKA (reference sequence). CDR3 length equals 12 residues. As DNA, the CDR3 is TGCAGTGCTAGAGAATGGGGCTACGGGCAGTACTTC. It translates to CSAREWGYGQYF.

The chain is built from TRBV6-5 and TRBJ2-7; TRBD1 matches 9 bases. The J call may be mistaken, given a closer DNA end match to TRBJ2-5. This CDR3 comprises 13 residues. CDR1 is MNHEY and CDR2 is SVGAGI in the germline V gene. The CDR3 loop reads CASQTGGKETQYF. In DNA, the CDR3 is TGTGCCAGCCAGACAGGGGGGAAAGAGACCCAGTACTTC.

This clonotype was detected once. One junction end does not reproduce the germline sequence, and a read error may be involved. The J gene is TRBJ1-1, the V gene TRBV6-5; maybe TRBD1 (5 bases). Germline CDR1 is MNHEY and CDR2 is SVGAGI. CDR3 length: 13 amino acids. The CDR3 loop reads CANSFSRVTEAFF. The CDR3 DNA is TGTGCCAACAGTTTTAGCAGGGTCACTGAAGCTTTCTTT.

This chain connects TRBV29-1 to TRBJ1-2, with 8 positions matching TRBD1. CDR1 is SQVTM and CDR2 is ANQGSEA in the germline V gene. The CDR3 covers 19 residues. With 1 base clipped from V and 4 bases from J, the junction kept 20 bases outside the gene matches. The CDR3 protein is CSVEGDSGTGASLLYGYTF. Here the CDR3 DNA reads TGCAGCGTTGAAGGGGATTCAGGGACAGGAGCTTCCCTACTCTATGGCTACACCTTC.

This clonotype was detected ten times or more. At one end the junction does not follow the germline gene, possibly because of a read error. The chain combines TRBV11-2 with TRBJ2-5, with D unresolved. The CDR3 sequence is 13 residues long. In germline, CDR1 is SGHAT, CDR2 FQNNGV. The CDR3 sequence: CASSLELQETQYF. In DNA, the CDR3 is TGCGCCAGCAGCTTGGAACTTCAAGAGACCCAGTACTTC.

The gene calls are TRBV20-1 and TRBJ1-5; D remains ambiguous. With 5 bases removed from V and 1 base from J, the gap between germline ends came to 9 bases. Germline loops: CDR1 DFQATT, CDR2 SNEGSKA (reference sequence). This CDR3 region has 13 residues. CDR3 amino acids: CSAGVRSNQPQHF. The CDR3 coding sequence is TGCAGTGCTGGTGTACGGAGCAATCAGCCCCAGCATTTT.

The J gene is TRBJ2-3, the V gene TRBV12-3 or TRBV12-4; 7 bases line up with TRBD1. This CDR3 is built from 19 residues. V lost 3 bases, J lost 5 bases, and 20 bases stayed unmatched. This CDR3 reads CASSFSARVRRQGLDTQYF. CDR3 nucleotide sequence: TGTGCCAGCAGTTTTTCCGCGAGGGTTCGGCGACAGGGTTTAGATACGCAGTATTTT.

To note about this clonotype: A much bigger clone sits one base away, suggesting this may be a read error. The chain is built from TRBV10-3 and TRBJ2-5; possible D gene TRBD1, 6 bases. Germline CDR1 is ENHRY and CDR2 is SYGVKD. This CDR3 contains 15 residues. V was pared by 10 bases and J by 1 base, with 19 bases between. The CDR3: CATKSGTNVQETQYF. In DNA, the CDR3 is TGTGCCACCAAATCCGGGACAAACGTCCAAGAGACCCAGTACTTC.

The chain carries TRBV7-2 and TRBJ1-5; D perhaps matches TRBD1 (5 bases). Trimming took off 9 bases at V and 2 bases at J, with 8 bases between the two ends. The CDR3 covers 12 residues. Germline CDR1 SGHTA, CDR2 FQGNSA. CDR3 region: CARGDRNQPQHF. For the CDR3, the DNA is TGTGCCAGAGGGGACCGCAATCAGCCCCAGCATTTT.

The gene calls are TRBV5-4 and TRBJ1-2; D is undetermined. There are 13 residues in the CDR3. Per germline, CDR1 SGHNT and CDR2 YYREEE (reference sequence). V was clipped by 4 bases and J by 8 bases, with 15 bases between them. Here the CDR3 reads CASSLPQTRGYTF. The CDR3 bases are TGTGCCAGCAGCCTCCCTCAGACGAGAGGCTACACCTTC.

This clonotype was seen only a few times. This rearrangement joins TRBV7-2 to TRBJ2-1; 13 bases agree with TRBD2. The CDR3 sequence is 15 residues long. CDR1 SGHTA and CDR2 FQGNSA come from the germline V gene. The V gene end was trimmed by 1 base and the J gene end by 9 bases; junction bases not matched to a gene: 3. CDR3 sequence: CASSLGGLAGSEQFF. The DNA for the CDR3 is TGTGCCAGCAGCTTAGGGGGACTAGCGGGATCTGAGCAGTTCTTC.

The rearrangement links TRBV9 to TRBJ2-3; TRBD2 matches 10 bases. In germline, CDR1 is SGDLS, CDR2 YYNGEE. The junction had 5 bases not matched to a gene; V was cut back by 0 bases and J by 1 base. The CDR3 covers 17 residues. CDR3 region: CASSVALAGDGTDTQYF. As DNA, the CDR3 is TGTGCCAGCAGCGTAGCTCTAGCGGGAGACGGCACAGATACGCAGTATTTT.

In this sample, this clonotype turned up many times. J is TRBJ2-1 and V is TRBV7-2, with D possibly matching TRBD1 (6 bases). Germline assignment: CDR1 SGHTA and CDR2 FQGNSA. The CDR3 has 13 residues. Between the trimmed V and J ends, which lost 5 bases and 5 bases, there was a span of 10 bases. CDR3 bases: TGTGCCAGCAGCCGGAACAGGGACAATGAGCAGTTCTTC. It specifies CASSRNRDNEQFF.

This clonotype was recorded at least ten times. The CDR3 coding sequence is TGCAGTGCTGCCGGGGTCCAAGAGACCCAGTACTTC. Protein product: CSAAGVQETQYF. The chain carries TRBV20-1 and TRBJ2-5; D possibly corresponds to TRBD2 (5 bases). Germline V gives CDR1 DFQATT, CDR2 SNEGSKA (reference sequence). Trimming removed 5 bases from V and 1 base from J, with 8 bases in between. CDR3 length equals 12 residues.

V and J are TRBV29-1 and TRBJ2-1, with a weak D call TRBD1 (6 bases). The CDR3 has 11 residues. Per germline, CDR1 SQVTM and CDR2 ANQGSEA. Trimming shortened V by 5 bases and J by 10 bases, and 12 bases separated the two germline ends. CDR3 in DNA: TGCAGCGTTAAAAGGGGGTGGGAGCAGTTCTTC. This encodes CSVKRGWEQFF.

The rearrangement joins TRBV7-9 to TRBJ2-7, with 8 bases aligning to TRBD1. Germline V gene data show CDR1 as SEHNR and CDR2 as FQNEAQ (reference sequence). V lost 1 base and J lost 0; bases outside the gene matches: 2. The CDR3 length is 15 residues. The CDR3 DNA reads TGTGCCAGCAGCTTAGGGGGACAGGTCTCCTACGAGCAGTACTTC. Amino acid sequence: CASSLGGQVSYEQYF.

Remarks on this clonotype: Its ends do not fully match the called genes, so a read error is possible. The CDR3 nucleotides read TGTGCCGGCAGCCCCGGGGGGTTAAGCAATCAGCCCCAGCATTTT. Its translation: CAGSPGGLSNQPQHF. This sequence joins TRBV28 and TRBJ1-5; D is perhaps TRBD1 (5 bases). This CDR3 is 15 amino acids long. From germline, CDR1 is MDHEN and CDR2 SYDVKM.

This clonotype has ten or more counts. The V gene is TRBV7-2, the J gene TRBJ2-1; no clear D gene. There are 15 residues in the CDR3. Per the germline V gene, CDR1 is SGHTA and CDR2 is FQGNSA. Trimming took off 0 bases at V and 0 bases at J, with 6 bases between the two ends. CDR3 sequence (DNA): TGTGCCAGCAGCTTAGCGTACGGCTCCTACAATGAGCAGTTCTTC. This gives the protein CASSLAYGSYNEQFF.

This clonotype appeared a single time. The chain has TRBV5-1 and TRBJ2-1, with 9 nucleotides matching TRBD2. This CDR3 is 17 amino acids long. Germline V gives CDR1 SGHRS, CDR2 YFSETQ. The ends lost 0 bases at V and 6 bases at J; junction bases unmatched: 10. CDR3 sequence (DNA): TGCGCCAGCAGCTTGGCCGCGAGACTAGCGGAGTCCAATGAGCAGTTCTTC. Translation: CASSLAARLAESNEQFF. Based on the CDR3 plus reference TRBV5-1 and TRBJ2-1, the full variable domain is KAGVTQTPRYLIKTRGQQVTLSCSPISGHRSVSWYQQTPGQGLQFLFEYFSETQRNKGNFPGRFSGRQFSNSRSEMNVSTLELGDSALYLCASSLAARLAESNEQFFGPGTRLTVL.

There are a few counts of this clonotype. J is TRBJ2-7 and V is TRBV5-6, with TRBD1 as a possible D gene (6 bases). The CDR3 is 15 amino acids. CDR1 is SGHDT, CDR2 YYEEEE, per germline. V lost 2 bases to trimming and J lost 1 base, with 13 bases between them. Here the CDR3 DNA reads TGTGCCAGCAGCTTCACAGGGTCGGGATCCTACGAGCAGTACTTC. Protein product: CASSFTGSGSYEQYF.

The chain couples TRBV30 to TRBJ1-1; D not certain. Trimming cost V 4 bases and J 4 bases, with 10 bases left between them. This CDR3 has 12 amino acids. The V gene's germline CDR1 is GTSNPN and CDR2 SVGIG (reference sequence). The CDR3 loop is CAWNAARTEAFF. CDR3 nucleotides: TGTGCCTGGAATGCAGCCCGCACTGAAGCTTTCTTT.

This clonotype was found a few times. This chain connects TRBV13 to TRBJ2-7; D tentatively fits TRBD1 or TRBD2 (6 bases each). Trimming took off 1 base at V and 1 base at J, with 11 bases between the two ends. Germline-derived CDR1 and CDR2 are PRHDT and FYEKMQ (reference sequence). The CDR3 totals 15 residues. Written as DNA, the CDR3 is TGTGCCAGCAGCTTAGACAGGGACTCATCCTACGAGCAGTACTTC. This translates into CASSLDRDSSYEQYF. Filled out from reference TRBV13 and TRBJ2-7, the complete variable domain reads AAGVIQSPRHLIKEKRETATLKCYPIPRHDTVYWYQQGPGQDPQFLISFYEKMQSDKGSIPDRFSAQQFSDYHSELNMSSLELGDSALYFCASSLDRDSSYEQYFGPGTRLTVT.

This clonotype was seen a few times. The rearrangement joins TRBV27 to TRBJ1-5; D perhaps matches TRBD1 (6 bases). CDR3 length: 15 amino acids. Trimming removed 3 bases from V and 3 bases from J, with 12 bases in between. Germline-derived CDR1 and CDR2 are MNHEY and SMNVEV (reference sequence). CDR3 protein: CASSLGGAYNQPQHF. CDR3 DNA sequence: TGTGCCAGCAGTTTGGGGGGCGCGTACAATCAGCCCCAGCATTTT.